This entry concerns a single T cell receptor beta chain. This entry comes from a study of T cells in localized non-small cell lung cancer. CDR1 and CDR2 (germline): SGHDN, FVKESK. The V gene lost 1 base and the J gene lost 1 base, with 7 bases spanning the gap. The CDR3 totals 14 residues. The data were produced by immunoSEQ multiplex PCR, yet TCRdb's version contains in-frame clones alone and is incomplete. The sample lists tens of thousands of clones, about nine tenths occurring once. This clonotype was obtained from a man aged 40 to 69 with stage III lung adenocarcinoma. The material was peripheral blood mononuclear cells, obtained before any cancer treatment. The rearrangement links TRBV14 to TRBJ1-2; D not resolved. This CDR3 is CASSQGQLNYGYTF. CDR3 nucleotides: TGTGCCAGCAGCCAAGGTCAACTTAACTATGGCTACACCTTC.